The 21 T cell receptor beta chains reported below all come from one sample, sequenced in a study of neurological immune-mediated disorders. TCRdb called the 5' RACE reads again in MiXCR, with one record for every CDR3 protein. The profile shows approximately 44,000 distinct CDR3 sequences, around 15% of them singletons. The sequencing input was CD4+ T cells from blood. Every receptor here comes from an older woman with HTLV-1-associated myelopathy (HAM/TSP).

The table lists this clonotype with many counts. V gene TRBV20-1 combines with J gene TRBJ2-5; perhaps TRBD1 as D (6 bases). The germline CDR1 and CDR2 sequences are DFQATT and SNEGSKA (reference sequence). Trimming removed 4 bases from V and 4 bases from J, with 19 bases in between. The length of the CDR3 is 15 residues. The CDR3 sequence is CSAKQQGYLGETQYF. CDR3 nucleotide sequence: TGCAGTGCTAAACAACAGGGTTATCTCGGAGAGACCCAGTACTTC.

This clonotype was observed a handful of times. The rearrangement links TRBV5-1 to TRBJ2-3; maybe TRBD2 (5 bases). Trimming pared 0 bases from V and 0 bases from J, leaving 17 bases between. This CDR3 is built from 18 residues. Germline values: CDR1 SGHRS, CDR2 YFSETQ. The CDR3 region has the DNA TGCGCCAGCAGCTTGGAAGGCGGGCTAGCCGCTAGCACAGATACGCAGTATTTT. It is translated as CASSLEGGLAASTDTQYF.

Within the sample, this clonotype is medium-sized (0.01 to 0.1%). This chain links TRBV12-3 or TRBV12-4 with TRBJ1-2, with D unresolved. The CDR3 totals 12 residues. V lost 6 bases and J lost 6, with 11 bases in between. CDR3 sequence: CASSLNLNGYTF. CDR3 bases: TGTGCCAGCAGCCTAAATCTCAATGGCTACACCTTC.

This clonotype was counted many times. This chain joins TRBV5-1 and TRBJ1-1, with D unresolved. The V and J ends lost 2 bases and 0 bases respectively, with 8 bases between them. In germline, CDR1 is SGHRS, CDR2 YFSETQ. The CDR3 runs to 14 residues. In DNA, the CDR3 is TGCGCCAGCAGCTTCGGGCTCCTGAACACTGAAGCTTTCTTT. Translation gives CASSFGLLNTEAFF.

This clonotype has a count of ten or more. The rearrangement links TRBV18 to TRBJ2-7; possible D gene TRBD1, 6 bases. The ends were cut back, 3 bases at V and 3 bases at J, with 15 bases in the middle. Per germline, CDR1 KGHSH and CDR2 LQKENI. The CDR3 is 15 amino acids. The CDR3 spells CASSPAGTPGYEQYF. Written as DNA, the CDR3 is TGTGCCAGCTCACCGGCCGGGACACCGGGCTACGAGCAGTACTTC.

The sample holds many counts of this clonotype. J is TRBJ1-4 and V is TRBV20-1; D unresolved. The CDR3 runs to 15 residues. The V gene lost 3 bases and the J gene lost 3 bases, with 14 bases spanning the gap. Germline V lookup: CDR1 DFQATT, CDR2 SNEGSKA (reference sequence). CDR3 DNA sequence: TGCAGTGCTAGTAACGGTCGTTCCTCTAATGAAAAACTGTTTTTT. Translation: CSASNGRSSNEKLFF.

This clonotype was counted ten times or more. The gene calls are TRBV10-3 and TRBJ1-1; 7 nucleotides line up with TRBD1. J lost 0 bases, V lost 5 bases, and 3 bases had no gene match. Germline-derived CDR1 and CDR2 are ENHRY and SYGVKD. CDR3 size: 14 residues. CDR3 region: CAISNRGMNTEAFF. DNA of the CDR3: TGTGCCATCAGTAACAGGGGAATGAACACTGAAGCTTTCTTT.

The rearrangement links TRBV6-5 to TRBJ1-1; D may be TRBD1 (6 bases). The CDR3 runs to 13 residues. V lost 7 bases and J 1 base, leaving 10 bases between the germline ends. CDR1 and CDR2 from the germline V gene are MNHEY and SVGAGI. The CDR3 DNA reads as TGTGCCAGCACCTCGGACAGGAACACTGAAGCTTTCTTT. Encoded protein: CASTSDRNTEAFF.

This clonotype has a count of ten or more. The J gene is TRBJ1-5, the V gene TRBV20-1, with D unresolved. The CDR3 spans 12 residues. Trimming took 6 bases from V and 5 from J, leaving 11 bases between them. CDR1 and CDR2 (germline): DFQATT, SNEGSKA (reference sequence). This CDR3 is CSAVRVDQPQHF. The DNA of the CDR3 is TGCAGTGCGGTAAGGGTTGATCAGCCCCAGCATTTT.

This clonotype was found many times. V usage is TRBV7-2 and J usage is TRBJ1-5, with 8 bases aligning to TRBD1. Per the germline V gene, CDR1 is SGHTA and CDR2 is FQGNSA. V was pared by 4 bases and J by 5 bases, with 7 bases of the junction left unmatched. There are 15 residues in the CDR3. The CDR3 is CASSSARTGYQPQHF. The DNA for the CDR3 is TGTGCCAGCAGCTCCGCCCGGACAGGGTATCAGCCCCAGCATTTT.

Ten or more counts support this clonotype. This sequence joins TRBV6-2 or TRBV6-3 and TRBJ2-4, with D possibly matching TRBD2 (6 bases). Trimming took 2 bases from V and 6 from J, leaving 17 bases between them. Germline values: CDR1 MNHEY, CDR2 SVGEGT. This CDR3 comprises 16 residues. Here the CDR3 reads CASSYPGGRTGNIQYF. The CDR3 DNA reads as TGTGCCAGCAGTTACCCCGGGGGACGCACAGGAAACATTCAGTACTTC.

This clonotype was seen a few times. The chain couples TRBV18 to TRBJ1-2; TRBD1 aligns across 9 bases. CDR1 and CDR2 from the germline V gene are KGHSH and LQKENI. The J segment lost 0 bases and the V segment lost 5 bases, leaving 7 bases of the junction unmatched. CDR3 length: 16 residues. CDR3: CASSRGQGMTNYGYTF. CDR3 nucleotide sequence: TGTGCCAGCTCAAGGGGACAGGGAATGACTAACTATGGCTACACCTTC.

This clonotype was seen many times. The chain recombines TRBV29-1 with TRBJ1-6, with a weak D call TRBD1 (6 bases). V lost 4 bases, J lost 13 bases, and 17 bases lay in between. Germline V lookup: CDR1 SQVTM, CDR2 ANQGSEA. This CDR3 region has 13 residues. The CDR3 DNA is TGCAGCGTTGGTCAGGGGAAGGGAGCGCCCCTCCACTTT. Amino acid sequence: CSVGQGKGAPLHF.

Many counts were recorded for this clonotype. The chain recombines TRBV30 with TRBJ1-1; no clear D gene. From germline, CDR1 is GTSNPN and CDR2 SVGIG (reference sequence). This CDR3 is 11 amino acids long. V was clipped by 1 base and J by 8 bases, with 8 bases between them. CDR3 sequence (DNA): TGTGCCTGGAGTGGGCAGGAGGAAGCTTTCTTT. This sequence encodes CAWSGQEEAFF.

In this sample, this clonotype turned up many times. The chain uses TRBV29-1 and TRBJ1-3, with no clear D. V lost 5 bases and J 0 bases, leaving 8 bases between the germline ends. The CDR3 covers 13 residues. Germline CDR1 and CDR2: SQVTM and ANQGSEA. The CDR3 DNA reads TGCAGCGTTTCGTCCGACTCTGGAAACACCATATATTTT. As protein: CSVSSDSGNTIYF.

This chain joins TRBV5-1 and TRBJ1-1; D call uncertain. CDR1 is SGHRS and CDR2 is YFSETQ in the germline V gene. This CDR3 region has 14 residues. V lost 0 bases and J 1 base, leaving 7 bases between the germline ends. CDR3 sequence: CASSLGRQNTEAFF. The CDR3 coding sequence is TGCGCCAGCAGCTTGGGTAGACAGAACACTGAAGCTTTCTTT.

The chain joins TRBV20-1 to TRBJ1-3; 10 nucleotides line up with TRBD1. This CDR3 spans 16 amino acids. With V trimmed by 6 bases and J by 9 bases, 17 bases remained unmatched. Germline CDR1 reads DFQATT; CDR2 reads SNEGSKA (reference sequence). CDR3 nucleotides: TGCAGTGCCCTATCCCCCGGGACAGGGGCTGTAAGCACCATATATTTT. The encoded protein is CSALSPGTGAVSTIYF.

This clonotype was counted many times. The V call is TRBV11-2, the J call TRBJ2-3; TRBD1 agrees at 7 bases. The CDR3 runs 15 residues. V shed 5 bases and J 6 bases; nucleotides not matched to a gene: 11. Germline V gene lookup returns CDR1 SGHAT and CDR2 FQNNGV. In DNA, the CDR3 is TGTGCCAGCAGCAGGGGGCGGCTTGGTGCGGATACGCAGTATTTT. It is translated as CASSRGRLGADTQYF.

This clonotype has a count of ten or more. The rearrangement uses TRBV7-9 and TRBJ2-1; unclear D gene. The CDR3 has 14 residues. Germline V lookup: CDR1 SEHNR, CDR2 FQNEAQ (reference sequence). V was shortened by 2 bases and J by 5 bases, with 10 bases between the two germline ends. CDR3 DNA: TGTGCCAGCAGCTTACTTGCGGAGCACAATGAGCAGTTCTTC. Protein sequence: CASSLLAEHNEQFF.

This clonotype was seen at least ten times. The chain carries TRBV20-1 and TRBJ2-3, with 7 bases aligning to TRBD2. This CDR3 has 15 residues. CDR1 DFQATT and CDR2 SNEGSKA come from the germline V gene (reference sequence). V shed 3 bases, J shed 0 bases, and the junction held 6 bases outside the gene matches. CDR3 nucleotide sequence: TGCAGTGCTAGCCAGCGGGGTGCTAGCACAGATACGCAGTATTTT. This translates into CSASQRGASTDTQYF.

This clonotype has at least ten counts. The chain combines TRBV12-5 with TRBJ2-3; D could derive from TRBD1 or TRBD2 (5 bases each). The CDR3 extends over 17 amino acids. Trimming cost V 2 bases and J 2 bases, with 17 bases left between them. Germline CDR1 is LGHNT and CDR2 is FRNRAP. For the CDR3, the DNA is TGTGCTAGTGGTTTGAGGTATTGGGACCGCGCCACAGATACGCAGTATTTT. Translation gives CASGLRYWDRATDTQYF.